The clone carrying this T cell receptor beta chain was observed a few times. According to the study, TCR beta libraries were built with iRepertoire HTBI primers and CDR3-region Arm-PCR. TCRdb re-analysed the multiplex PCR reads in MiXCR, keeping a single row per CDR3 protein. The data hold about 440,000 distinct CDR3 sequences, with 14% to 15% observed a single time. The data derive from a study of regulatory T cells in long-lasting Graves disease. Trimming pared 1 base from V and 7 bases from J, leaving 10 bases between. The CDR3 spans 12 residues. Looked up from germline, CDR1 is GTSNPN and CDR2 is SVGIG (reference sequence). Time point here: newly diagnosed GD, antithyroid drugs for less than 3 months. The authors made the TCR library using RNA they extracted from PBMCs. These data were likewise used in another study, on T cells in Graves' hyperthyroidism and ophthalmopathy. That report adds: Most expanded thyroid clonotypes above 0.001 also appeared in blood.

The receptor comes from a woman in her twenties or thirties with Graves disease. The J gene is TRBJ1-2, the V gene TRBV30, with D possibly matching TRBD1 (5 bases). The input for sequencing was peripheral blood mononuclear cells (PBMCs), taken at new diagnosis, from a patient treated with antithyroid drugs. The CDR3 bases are TGTGCCTGGAGTGGGGGGGTTTTTGGCTACACCTTC. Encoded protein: CAWSGGVFGYTF.